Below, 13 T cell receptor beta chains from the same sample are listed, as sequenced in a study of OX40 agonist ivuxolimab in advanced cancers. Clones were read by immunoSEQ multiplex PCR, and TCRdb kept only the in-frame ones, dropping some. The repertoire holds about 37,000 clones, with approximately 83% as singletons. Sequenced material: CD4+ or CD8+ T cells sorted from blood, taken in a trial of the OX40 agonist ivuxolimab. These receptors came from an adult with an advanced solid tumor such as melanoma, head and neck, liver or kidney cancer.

CDR3 bases: TGTGCCAGCAGTCCCATCGGACAGGTTACCCAGCATTTT. It encodes CASSPIGQVTQHF. V is TRBV28 and J is TRBJ1-5; 7 positions match TRBD1. The V segment lost 5 bases and the J segment 11 bases; nucleotides outside the gene matches: 9. Looked up from germline, CDR1 is MDHEN and CDR2 is SYDVKM. The CDR3 contains 13 residues.

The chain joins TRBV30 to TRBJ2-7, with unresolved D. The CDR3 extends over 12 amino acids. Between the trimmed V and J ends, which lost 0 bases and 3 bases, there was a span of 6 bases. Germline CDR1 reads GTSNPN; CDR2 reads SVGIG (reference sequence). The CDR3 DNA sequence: TGTGCCTGGAGTGTACCAGGCTACGAGCAGTACTTC. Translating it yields CAWSVPGYEQYF.

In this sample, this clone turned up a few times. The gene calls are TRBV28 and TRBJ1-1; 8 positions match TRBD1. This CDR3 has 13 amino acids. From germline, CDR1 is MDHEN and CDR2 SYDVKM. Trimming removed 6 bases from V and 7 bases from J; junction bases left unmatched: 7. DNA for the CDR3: TGTGCCAGCAGCCACAGGGGGGGAATTGAAGCTTTCTTT. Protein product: CASSHRGGIEAFF.

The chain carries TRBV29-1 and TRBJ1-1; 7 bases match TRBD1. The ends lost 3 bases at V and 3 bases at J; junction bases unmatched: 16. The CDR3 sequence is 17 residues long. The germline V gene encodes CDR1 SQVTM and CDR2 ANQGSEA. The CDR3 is CSVEGAEGAMRDTEAFF. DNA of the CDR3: TGCAGCGTTGAGGGTGCGGAGGGGGCAATGCGGGACACTGAAGCTTTCTTT.

The CDR3 loop is CASSGRGGDETGELFF. In nucleotides, the CDR3 is TGTGCCAGCAGCGGCAGAGGGGGCGACGAAACCGGGGAGCTGTTTTTT. This chain joins TRBV9 and TRBJ2-2; 7 nucleotides match TRBD1. V shed 3 bases, J shed 5 bases, and the junction held 10 bases outside the gene matches. Germline values: CDR1 SGDLS, CDR2 YYNGEE. This CDR3 spans 16 amino acids.

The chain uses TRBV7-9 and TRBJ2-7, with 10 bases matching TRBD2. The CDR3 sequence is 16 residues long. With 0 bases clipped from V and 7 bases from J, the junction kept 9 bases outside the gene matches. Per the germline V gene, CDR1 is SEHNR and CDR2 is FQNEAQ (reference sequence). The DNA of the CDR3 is TGTGCCAGCAGCTTAGCGCCGGGACTAGCGAAAAGTGAGCAGTACTTC. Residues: CASSLAPGLAKSEQYF.

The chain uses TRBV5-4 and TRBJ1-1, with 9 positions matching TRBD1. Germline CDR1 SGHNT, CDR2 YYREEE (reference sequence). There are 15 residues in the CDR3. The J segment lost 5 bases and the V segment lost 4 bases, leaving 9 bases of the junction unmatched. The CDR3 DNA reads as TGTGCCAGCAGCATTACCGGGACAGGGAGGACTGAAGCTTTCTTT. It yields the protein CASSITGTGRTEAFF.

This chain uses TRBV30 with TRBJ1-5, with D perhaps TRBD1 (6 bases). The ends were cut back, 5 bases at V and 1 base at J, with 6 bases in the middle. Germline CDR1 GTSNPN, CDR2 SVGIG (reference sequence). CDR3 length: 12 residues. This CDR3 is CAWGQSNQPQHF. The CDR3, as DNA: TGTGCCTGGGGACAGAGCAATCAGCCCCAGCATTTT. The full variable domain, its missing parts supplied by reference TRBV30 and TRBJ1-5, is SQTIHQWPATLVQPVGSPLSLECTVEGTSNPNLYWYRQAAGRGLQLLFYSVGIGQISSEVPQNLSASRPQDRQFILSSKKLLLSDSGFYLCAWGQSNQPQHFGDGTRLSIL.

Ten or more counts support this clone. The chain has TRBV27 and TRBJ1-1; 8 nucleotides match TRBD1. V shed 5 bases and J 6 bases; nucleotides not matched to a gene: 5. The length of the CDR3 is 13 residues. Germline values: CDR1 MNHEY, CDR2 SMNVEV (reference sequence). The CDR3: CASSLQGAAEAFF. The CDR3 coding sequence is TGTGCCAGCAGTCTCCAGGGGGCCGCTGAAGCTTTCTTT.

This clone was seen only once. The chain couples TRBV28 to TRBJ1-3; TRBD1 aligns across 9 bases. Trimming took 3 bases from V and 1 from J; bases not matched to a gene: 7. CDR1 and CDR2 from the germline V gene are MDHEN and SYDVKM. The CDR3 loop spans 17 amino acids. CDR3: CASSFPTGGLSGNTIYF. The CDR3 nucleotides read TGTGCCAGCAGTTTCCCAACAGGGGGCTTGTCTGGAAACACCATATATTTT.

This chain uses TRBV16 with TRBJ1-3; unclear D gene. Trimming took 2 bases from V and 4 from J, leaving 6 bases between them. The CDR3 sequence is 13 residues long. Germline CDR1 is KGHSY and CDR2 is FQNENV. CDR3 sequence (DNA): TGTGCCAGCAGCCAAGGCAACGGAAACACCATATATTTT. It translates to CASSQGNGNTIYF.

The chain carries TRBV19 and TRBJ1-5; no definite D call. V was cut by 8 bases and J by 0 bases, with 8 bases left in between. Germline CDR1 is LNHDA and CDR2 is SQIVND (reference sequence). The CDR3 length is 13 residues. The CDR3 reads CASQTYSNQPQHF. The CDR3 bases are TGTGCCAGTCAGACTTATAGCAATCAGCCCCAGCATTTT.

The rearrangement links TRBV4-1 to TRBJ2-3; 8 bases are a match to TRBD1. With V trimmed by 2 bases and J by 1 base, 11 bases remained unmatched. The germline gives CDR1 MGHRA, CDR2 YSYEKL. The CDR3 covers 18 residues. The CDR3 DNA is TGCGCCAGCAGCCAATCAGGAGCAGGGGGCACGGGCACAGATACGCAGTATTTT. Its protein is CASSQSGAGGTGTDTQYF.